The source of this TCR beta chain is a study of shared clonotypes between healthy human individuals. The length of the CDR3 is 15 residues. V was clipped by 3 bases and J by 6 bases; unmatched bases: 6. Germline V lookup: CDR1 LNHNV, CDR2 YYDKDF (reference sequence). Clones were read by immunoSEQ multiplex PCR, and TCRdb kept only the in-frame ones, dropping some. The table shows hundreds of thousands of clones, with around 96% occurring only once. As defined, naive CD8 cells were CD45RO-negative and positively selected for CCR7, with terminally differentiated effector memory CD45RA+ cells excluded. The sequence derives from a woman aged 25 to 39 in good health. The J gene is TRBJ1-5, the V gene TRBV15; 9 positions match TRBD1. Sequenced: naive CD8+ T cells sorted from blood. The CDR3 DNA follows: TGTGCCACCAGCAGTACAGGGGGCTACGGTCAGCCCCAGCATTTT. Translated, it gives CATSSTGGYGQPQHF.